The clone carrying this T cell receptor beta chain was seen only a few times. This PCR relied on a set of 60 Vbeta primers and 13 Jbeta primers. Generated by immunoSEQ multiplex PCR, the TCRdb table keeps only in-frame clones and is missing some. There are 150,000 to 200,000 clones in the sample; 65% to 70% occur only once, and roughly a tenth lies in the top ten. The sample belongs to a study of cytomegalovirus exposure and HLA in healthy donors. After removal of 0 bases from V and 9 bases from J, the junction contained 8 bases not matched to a gene. The CDR3 is 16 amino acids. Looked up from germline, CDR1 is LNHDA and CDR2 is SQIVND (reference sequence).

Specimen: PBMCs. The chain is built from TRBV19 and TRBJ2-4, with 10 bases fitting TRBD1. The receptor comes from a man between 25 and 39 years old in good health and CMV-seropositive. The CDR3 sequence: CASSIDIGTGVVIQYF. CDR3 nucleotides: TGTGCCAGTAGTATAGATATCGGGACAGGGGTCGTCATTCAGTACTTC.